The source of this T cell receptor (beta chain) is a study of shared clonotypes between healthy human individuals. As for the study in general: Researchers assigned three CD4 naive, three CD4 memory, two CD8 naive and one CD8 memory plate to each donor.

This was a deep-level run. For sorted subsets, roughly 210 ng DNA per replicate equaled approximately 32,000 T cell genomes. Sequenced by immunoSEQ multiplex PCR; TCRdb stores in-frame clones only, minus some. The sample comprises a few hundred thousand clones, roughly 87% of which are singletons, and around 15% rests with the top ten. The CDR3 is made up of 16 amino acids. With 0 bases clipped from V and 2 bases from J, the junction kept 4 bases outside the gene matches. The V gene's germline CDR1 is MNHEY and CDR2 SVGAGI. Recent acute infections and vaccinations were absent in the healthy HIV-negative adult donors.

This receptor was taken from a man in his late teens or twenties in good health. Source material: memory CD8+ T cells sorted from blood. Subset noted: CD45RO+ cells pooled with CCR7-negative TemRA cells. This chain links TRBV6-5 with TRBJ2-1; 7 nucleotides match TRBD2. The CDR3 sequence is CASSYSMGGAYNEQFF. CDR3 sequence (DNA): TGTGCCAGCAGTTACTCGATGGGGGGGGCCTACAATGAGCAGTTCTTC.